These T cell receptor beta chains were read from a single sample in a study of blood T cell repertoires in COVID-19. Using immunoSEQ multiplex PCR, the repertoire was profiled, and TCRdb retains in-frame clones only, with some absent. The profile shows approximately 340,000 clones, about 83% of them singletons. The specimen was peripheral blood. The receptors were gathered from a man aged 25-45 years with active or convalescent COVID-19. CDR3s include the opening cysteine and the closing phenylalanine or tryptophan. The order of the fields is clone size, J gene, D gene, V gene, CDR3 protein, CDR3 DNA. D genes are given only for firm matches. Clone size, where shown, is once, few, many, or a class for clones that have expanded.

size: NA
J: TRBJ2-7
D: NA
V: TRBV7-2
CDR3: CASSPTRAVNEQYF
DNA: TGTGCCAGCAGCCCTACGCGGGCGGTCAACGAGCAGTACTTC

size: NA
J: TRBJ1-4
D: NA
V: TRBV13
CDR3: CASSSRRRGTTNEKLFF
DNA: TGTGCCAGCAGCTCTCGTAGGCGGGGGACAACTAATGAAAAACTGTTTTTT

size: NA
J: TRBJ2-5
D: NA
V: TRBV6-2/TRBV6-3
CDR3: CASSYDGAAKTETQYF
DNA: TGTGCCAGCAGTTACGATGGAGCGGCTAAAACGGAGACCCAGTACTTC

size: NA
J: TRBJ1-4
D: TRBD1
V: TRBV10-3
CDR3: CAISDPDRGIRNEKLFF
DNA: TGTGCCATCAGTGATCCCGACAGGGGGATCAGAAATGAAAAACTGTTTTTT

size: NA
J: TRBJ1-3
D: TRBD1
V: TRBV30
CDR3: CAWGDRGTIYF
DNA: TGTGCCTGGGGGGACAGGGGAACCATATATTTT

size: NA
J: TRBJ2-1
D: TRBD2
V: TRBV19
CDR3: CASSGTAGVRNEQFF
DNA: TGTGCCAGTTCCGGGACGGCGGGAGTAAGGAATGAGCAGTTCTTC

size: once
J: TRBJ2-1
D: TRBD2
V: TRBV5-1
CDR3: CASSLIGLADNEQFF
DNA: TGCGCCAGCAGCTTGATAGGACTAGCGGACAATGAGCAGTTCTTC

size: NA
J: TRBJ1-1
D: NA
V: TRBV5-4
CDR3: CASRRMTGNTEAFF
DNA: TGTGCCAGCAGGCGGATGACGGGGAACACTGAAGCTTTCTTT

size: NA
J: TRBJ2-7
D: TRBD2
V: TRBV14
CDR3: CASSQRLAGSTYEQYF
DNA: TGTGCCAGCAGCCAACGACTAGCGGGATCGACCTACGAGCAGTACTTC

size: once
J: TRBJ1-5
D: NA
V: TRBV4-1
CDR3: CASSLPGGRASDQPQHF
DNA: TGCGCCAGCAGCCTCCCGGGAGGGCGGGCTAGCGATCAGCCCCAGCATTTT

size: NA
J: TRBJ2-3
D: TRBD2
V: TRBV7-2
CDR3: CATKLAGGSSTDTQYF
DNA: TGTGCCACCAAACTAGCGGGAGGCTCTAGCACAGATACGCAGTATTTT

size: NA
J: TRBJ2-3
D: NA
V: TRBV27
CDR3: CASSPFGRNTDTQYF
DNA: TGTGCCAGCAGTCCCTTTGGCAGGAACACAGATACGCAGTATTTT

size: NA
J: TRBJ2-3
D: NA
V: TRBV19
CDR3: CASSDRLADTQYF
DNA: TGTGCCAGTAGTGACCGACTGGCAGATACGCAGTATTTT

size: NA
J: TRBJ1-3
D: TRBD1
V: TRBV18
CDR3: CASSPSTGRSGNTIYF
DNA: TGTGCCAGCTCACCGTCGACAGGGAGATCTGGAAACACCATATATTTT

size: NA
J: TRBJ2-7
D: TRBD1
V: TRBV7-9
CDR3: CASSSLGQAPSSYEQYF
DNA: TGTGCCAGCAGCTCGCTCGGACAGGCGCCTAGCTCCTACGAGCAGTACTTC